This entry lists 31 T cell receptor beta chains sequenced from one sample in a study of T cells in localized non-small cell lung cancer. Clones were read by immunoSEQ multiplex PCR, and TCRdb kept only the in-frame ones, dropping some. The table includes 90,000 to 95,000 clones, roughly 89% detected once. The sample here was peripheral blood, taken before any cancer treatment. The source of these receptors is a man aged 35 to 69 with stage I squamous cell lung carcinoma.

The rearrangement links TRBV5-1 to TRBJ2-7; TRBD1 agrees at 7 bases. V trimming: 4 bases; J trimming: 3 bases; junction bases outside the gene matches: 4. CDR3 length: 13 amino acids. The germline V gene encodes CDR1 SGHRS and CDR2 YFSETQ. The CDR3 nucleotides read TGCGCCAGCAGCATCGGGACAGTCTACGAGCAGTACTTC. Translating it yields CASSIGTVYEQYF. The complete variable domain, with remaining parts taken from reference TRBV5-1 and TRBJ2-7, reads KAGVTQTPRYLIKTRGQQVTLSCSPISGHRSVSWYQQTPGQGLQFLFEYFSETQRNKGNFPGRFSGRQFSNSRSEMNVSTLELGDSALYLCASSIGTVYEQYFGPGTRLTVT.

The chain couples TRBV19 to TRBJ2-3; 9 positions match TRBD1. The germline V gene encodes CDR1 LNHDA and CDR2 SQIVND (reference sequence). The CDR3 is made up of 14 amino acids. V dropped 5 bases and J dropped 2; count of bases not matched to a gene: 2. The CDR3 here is CASSGQGITDTQYF. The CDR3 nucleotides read TGTGCCAGTAGTGGACAGGGGATCACAGATACGCAGTATTTT.

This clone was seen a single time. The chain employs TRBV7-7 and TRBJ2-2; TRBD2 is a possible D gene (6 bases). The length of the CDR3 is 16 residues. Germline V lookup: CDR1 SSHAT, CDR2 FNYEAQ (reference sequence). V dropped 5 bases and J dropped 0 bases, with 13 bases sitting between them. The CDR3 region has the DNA TGTGCCAGCAGCCCTCGTAGCGGTGCGAACACCGGGGAGCTGTTTTTT. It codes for CASSPRSGANTGELFF. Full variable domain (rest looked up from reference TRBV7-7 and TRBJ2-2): GAGVSQSPRYKVTKRGQDVTLRCDPISSHATLYWYQQALGQGPEFLTYFNYEAQPDKSGLPSDRFSAERPEGSISTLTIQRTEQRDSAMYRCASSPRSGANTGELFFGEGSRLTVL.

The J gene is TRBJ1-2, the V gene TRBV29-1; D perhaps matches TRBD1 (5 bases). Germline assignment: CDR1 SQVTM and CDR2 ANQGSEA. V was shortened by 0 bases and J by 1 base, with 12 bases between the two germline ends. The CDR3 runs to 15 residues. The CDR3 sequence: CSVEEKGRDNYGYTF. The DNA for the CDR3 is TGCAGCGTTGAAGAAAAGGGGAGGGATAACTATGGCTACACCTTC.

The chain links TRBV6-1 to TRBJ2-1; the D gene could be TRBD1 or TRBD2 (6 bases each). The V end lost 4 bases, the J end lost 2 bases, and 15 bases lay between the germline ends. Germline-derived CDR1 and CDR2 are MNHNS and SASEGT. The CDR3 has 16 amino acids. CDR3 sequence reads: CASSAQVRGAYNEQFF. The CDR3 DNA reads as TGTGCCAGCAGTGCCCAGGTGAGGGGGGCCTACAATGAGCAGTTCTTC.

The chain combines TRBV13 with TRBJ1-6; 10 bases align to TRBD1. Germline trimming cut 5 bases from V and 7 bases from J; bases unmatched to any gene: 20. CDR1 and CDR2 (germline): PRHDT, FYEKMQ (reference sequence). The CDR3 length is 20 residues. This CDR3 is CASSQQRTGGGRRPNSPLHF. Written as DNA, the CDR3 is TGTGCCAGCAGCCAACAACGGACAGGGGGAGGCCGGAGGCCCAATTCACCCCTCCACTTT. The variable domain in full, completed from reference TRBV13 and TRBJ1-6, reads AAGVIQSPRHLIKEKRETATLKCYPIPRHDTVYWYQQGPGQDPQFLISFYEKMQSDKGSIPDRFSAQQFSDYHSELNMSSLELGDSALYFCASSQQRTGGGRRPNSPLHFGNGTRLTVT.

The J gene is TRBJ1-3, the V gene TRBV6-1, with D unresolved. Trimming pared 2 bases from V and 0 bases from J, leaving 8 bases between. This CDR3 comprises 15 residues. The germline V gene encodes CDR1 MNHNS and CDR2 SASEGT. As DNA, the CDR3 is TGTGCCAGCAGTGAACAGCCCAGCTCTGGAAACACCATATATTTT. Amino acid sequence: CASSEQPSSGNTIYF.

The CDR3 spells CASSFRGHHEQYF. CDR3 coding DNA: TGCGCCAGCAGCTTCAGGGGGCACCACGAGCAGTACTTC. This chain connects TRBV5-1 to TRBJ2-7, with 8 bases lining up with TRBD1. CDR1 is SGHRS and CDR2 is YFSETQ in the germline V gene. J lost 5 bases, V lost 2 bases, and 3 bases had no gene match. This CDR3 region has 13 residues.

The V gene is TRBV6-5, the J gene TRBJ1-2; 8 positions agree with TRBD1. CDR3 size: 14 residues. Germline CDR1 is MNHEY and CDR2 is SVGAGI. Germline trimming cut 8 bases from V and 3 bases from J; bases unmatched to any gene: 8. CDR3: CASSWTGSDYGYTF. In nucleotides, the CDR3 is TGTGCCAGCTCATGGACAGGGAGCGACTATGGCTACACCTTC.

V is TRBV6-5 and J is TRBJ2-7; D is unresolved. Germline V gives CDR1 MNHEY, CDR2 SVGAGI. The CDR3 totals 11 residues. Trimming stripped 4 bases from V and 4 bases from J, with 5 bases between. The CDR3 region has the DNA TGTGCCAGCAGTTCCCGTTACGAGCAGTACTTC. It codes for CASSSRYEQYF.

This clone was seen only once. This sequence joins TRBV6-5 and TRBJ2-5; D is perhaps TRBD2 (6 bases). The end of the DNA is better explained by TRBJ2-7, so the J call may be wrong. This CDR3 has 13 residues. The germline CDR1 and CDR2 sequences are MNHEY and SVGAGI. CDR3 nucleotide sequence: TGTGCCAGCAGCCCAGGGAGGTCCTACGAGCAGTACTTC. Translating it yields CASSPGRSYEQYF.

The CDR3 here is CASSMDYHEQYF. The CDR3 coding sequence is TGTGCCAGCAGCATGGACTACCACGAGCAGTACTTC. The rearrangement links TRBV7-2 to TRBJ2-7; perhaps TRBD2 as D (6 bases). V lost 5 bases to trimming and J lost 5 bases, with 10 bases between them. Germline V lookup: CDR1 SGHTA, CDR2 FQGNSA. The CDR3 runs 12 residues.

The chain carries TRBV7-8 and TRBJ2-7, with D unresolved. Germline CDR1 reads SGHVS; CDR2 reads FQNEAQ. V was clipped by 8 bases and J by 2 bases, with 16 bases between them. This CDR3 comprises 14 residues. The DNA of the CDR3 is TGTGCCAGCTCGACTCCAGGTAGTACCTACGAGCAGTACTTC. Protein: CASSTPGSTYEQYF.

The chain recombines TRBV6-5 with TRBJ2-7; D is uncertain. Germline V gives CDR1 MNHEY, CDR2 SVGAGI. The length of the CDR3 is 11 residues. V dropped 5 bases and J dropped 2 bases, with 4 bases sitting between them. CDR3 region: CASSTPYEQYF. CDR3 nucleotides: TGTGCCAGCAGTACACCCTACGAGCAGTACTTC.

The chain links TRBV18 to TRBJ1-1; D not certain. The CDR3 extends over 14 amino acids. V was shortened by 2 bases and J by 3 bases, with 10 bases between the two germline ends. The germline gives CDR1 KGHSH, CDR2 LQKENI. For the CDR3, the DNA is TGTGCCAGCTCACCAGGCGGGAGTGACACTGAAGCTTTCTTT. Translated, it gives CASSPGGSDTEAFF.

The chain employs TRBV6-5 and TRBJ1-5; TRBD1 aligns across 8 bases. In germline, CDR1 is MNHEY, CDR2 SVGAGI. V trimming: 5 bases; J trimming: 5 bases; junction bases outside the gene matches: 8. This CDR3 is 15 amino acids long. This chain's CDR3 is CASSARGQGHQPQHF. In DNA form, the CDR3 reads TGTGCCAGCAGTGCCCGAGGACAGGGCCATCAGCCCCAGCATTTT.

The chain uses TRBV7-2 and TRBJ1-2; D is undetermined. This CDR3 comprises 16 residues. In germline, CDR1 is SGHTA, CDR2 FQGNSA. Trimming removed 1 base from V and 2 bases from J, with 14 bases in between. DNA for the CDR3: TGTGCCAGCAGCTTAGTAAGTCGGGCGCAGAACTATGGCTACACCTTC. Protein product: CASSLVSRAQNYGYTF.

CDR3 sequence reads: CASSAPGANNSPLHF. DNA for the CDR3: TGTGCCAGCAGCGCCCCCGGGGCTAATAATTCACCCCTCCACTTT. This sequence joins TRBV9 and TRBJ1-6; D is perhaps TRBD1 (5 bases). Trimming removed 3 bases at V and 5 bases at J, with 12 bases between. This CDR3 comprises 15 residues. Germline V gene sequence: CDR1 SGDLS, CDR2 YYNGEE.

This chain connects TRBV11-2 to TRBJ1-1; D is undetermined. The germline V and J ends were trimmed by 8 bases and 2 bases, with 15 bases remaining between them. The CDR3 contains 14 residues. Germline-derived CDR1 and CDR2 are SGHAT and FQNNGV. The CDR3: CASVLRAGNTEAFF. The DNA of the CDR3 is TGTGCCAGCGTTCTTCGGGCAGGAAACACTGAAGCTTTCTTT. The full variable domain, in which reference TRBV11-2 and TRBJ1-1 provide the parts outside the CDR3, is EAGVAQSPRYKIIEKRQSVAFWCNPISGHATLYWYQQILGQGPKLLIQFQNNGVVDDSQLPKDRFSAERLKGVDSTLKIQPAKLEDSAVYLCASVLRAGNTEAFFGQGTRLTVV.

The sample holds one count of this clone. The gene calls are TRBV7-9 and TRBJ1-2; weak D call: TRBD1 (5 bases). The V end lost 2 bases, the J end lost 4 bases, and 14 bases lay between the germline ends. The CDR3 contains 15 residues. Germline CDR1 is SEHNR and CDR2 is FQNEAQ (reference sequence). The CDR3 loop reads CASSLFGGVGYGYTF. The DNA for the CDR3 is TGTGCCAGCAGCTTATTCGGGGGAGTGGGCTATGGCTACACCTTC. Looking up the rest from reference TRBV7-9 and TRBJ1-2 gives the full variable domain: DTGVSQNPRHKITKRGQNVTFRCDPISEHNRLYWYRQTLGQGPEFLTYFQNEAQLEKSRLLSDRFSAERPKGSFSTLEIQRTEQGDSAMYLCASSLFGGVGYGYTFGSGTRLTVV.

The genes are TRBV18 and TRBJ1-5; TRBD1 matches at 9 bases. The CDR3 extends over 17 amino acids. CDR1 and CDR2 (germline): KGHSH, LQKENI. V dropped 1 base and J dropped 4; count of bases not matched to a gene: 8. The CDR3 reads CASSPRATGGSNQPQHF. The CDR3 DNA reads TGTGCCAGCTCACCACGGGCAACAGGGGGCTCGAATCAGCCCCAGCATTTT.

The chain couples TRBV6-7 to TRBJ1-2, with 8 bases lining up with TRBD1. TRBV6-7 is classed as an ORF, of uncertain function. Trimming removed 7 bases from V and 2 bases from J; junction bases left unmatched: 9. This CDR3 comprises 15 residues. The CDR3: CASTRDRLCNYGYTF. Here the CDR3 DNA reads TGTGCCAGCACCCGGGACAGGTTGTGCAACTATGGCTACACCTTC.

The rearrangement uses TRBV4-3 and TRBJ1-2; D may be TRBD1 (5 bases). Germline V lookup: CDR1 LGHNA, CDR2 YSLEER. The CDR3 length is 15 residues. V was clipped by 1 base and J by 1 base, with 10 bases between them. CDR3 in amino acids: CASSQGPGNNYGYTF. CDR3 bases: TGCGCCAGCAGCCAAGGGCCAGGGAATAACTATGGCTACACCTTC.

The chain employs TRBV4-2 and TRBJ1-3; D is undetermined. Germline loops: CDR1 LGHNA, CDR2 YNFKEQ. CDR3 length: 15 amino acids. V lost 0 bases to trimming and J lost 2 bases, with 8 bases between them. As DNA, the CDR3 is TGTGCCAGCAGCCAAGACCGTAGTCCTGGAAACACCATATATTTT. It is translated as CASSQDRSPGNTIYF.

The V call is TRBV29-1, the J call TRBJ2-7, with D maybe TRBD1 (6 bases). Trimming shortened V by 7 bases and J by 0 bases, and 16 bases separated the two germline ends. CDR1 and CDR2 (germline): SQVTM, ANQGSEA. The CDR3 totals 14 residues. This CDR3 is CSAQGWGPSYEQYF. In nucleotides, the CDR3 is TGCAGCGCACAGGGTTGGGGGCCCTCCTACGAGCAGTACTTC.

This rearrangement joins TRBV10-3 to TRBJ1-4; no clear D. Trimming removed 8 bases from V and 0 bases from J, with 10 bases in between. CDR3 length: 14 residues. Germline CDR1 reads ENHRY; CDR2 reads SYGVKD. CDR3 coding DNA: TGTGCCATCTCCCCGACATCAACTAATGAAAAACTGTTTTTT. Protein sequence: CAISPTSTNEKLFF.

The CDR3 bases are TGTGCCAGCAGCTGGGAAGTCGGCAAGCAGTACTTC. Translated: CASSWEVGKQYF. The chain has TRBV7-8 and TRBJ2-7; the D is unclear. Germline-derived CDR1 and CDR2 are SGHVS and FQNEAQ. With 4 bases removed from V and 8 bases from J, the gap between germline ends came to 12 bases. The CDR3 spans 12 residues.

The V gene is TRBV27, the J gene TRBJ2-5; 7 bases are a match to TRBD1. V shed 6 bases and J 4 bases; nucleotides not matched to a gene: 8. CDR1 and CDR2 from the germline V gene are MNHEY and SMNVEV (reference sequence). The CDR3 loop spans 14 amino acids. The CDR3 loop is CASRAQGVGETQYF. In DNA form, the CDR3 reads TGTGCCAGCAGAGCCCAGGGGGTTGGAGAGACCCAGTACTTC.

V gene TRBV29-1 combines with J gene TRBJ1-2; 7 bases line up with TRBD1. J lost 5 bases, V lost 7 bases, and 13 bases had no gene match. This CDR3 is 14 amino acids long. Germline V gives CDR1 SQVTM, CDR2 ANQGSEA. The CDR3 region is CSAGLTGERYGYTF. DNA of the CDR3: TGCAGCGCTGGCCTAACAGGGGAAAGGTATGGCTACACCTTC.

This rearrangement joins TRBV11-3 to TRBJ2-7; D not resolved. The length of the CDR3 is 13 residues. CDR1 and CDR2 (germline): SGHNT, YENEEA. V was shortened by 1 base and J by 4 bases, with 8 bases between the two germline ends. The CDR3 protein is CASSLGSKYEQYF. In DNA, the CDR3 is TGTGCCAGCAGCTTAGGCAGTAAGTACGAGCAGTACTTC.

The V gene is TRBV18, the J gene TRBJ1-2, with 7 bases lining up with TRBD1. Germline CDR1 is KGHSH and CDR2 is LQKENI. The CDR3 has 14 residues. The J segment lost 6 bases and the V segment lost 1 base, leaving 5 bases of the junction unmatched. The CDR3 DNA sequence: TGTGCCAGCTCACCACAGGGGGCTCTGGATGGCTACACCTTC. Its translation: CASSPQGALDGYTF.